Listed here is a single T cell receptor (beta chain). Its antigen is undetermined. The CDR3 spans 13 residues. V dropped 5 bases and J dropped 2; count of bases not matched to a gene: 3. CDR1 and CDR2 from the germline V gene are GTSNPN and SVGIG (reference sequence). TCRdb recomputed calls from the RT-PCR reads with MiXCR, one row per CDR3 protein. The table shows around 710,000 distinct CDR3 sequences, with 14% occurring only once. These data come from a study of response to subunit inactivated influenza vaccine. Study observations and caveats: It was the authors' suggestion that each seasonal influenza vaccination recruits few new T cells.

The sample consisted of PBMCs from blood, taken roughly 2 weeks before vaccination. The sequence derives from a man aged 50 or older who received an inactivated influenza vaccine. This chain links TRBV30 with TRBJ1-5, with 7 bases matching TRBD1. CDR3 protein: CAWDRVGNQPQHF. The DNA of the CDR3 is TGTGCCTGGGACAGGGTTGGCAATCAGCCCCAGCATTTT.